This TCR beta chain was documented in a study of cytomegalovirus exposure and HLA in healthy donors. TCRdb keeps only in-frame clones here, not all; method: immunoSEQ multiplex PCR. The profile shows about 160,000 clones, around 92% of them singletons. The V and J ends lost 1 base and 2 bases respectively, with 9 bases between them. The CDR3 covers 15 residues. From germline, CDR1 is SGHVS and CDR2 FQNEAQ. As for this clone: Its antigen is unknown.

Study outcomes and limitations: The TCR clusters that emerged in the first cohort tended, a later analysis found, to co-occur in the 120 or so validation repertoires.

This chain connects TRBV7-8 to TRBJ1-5; a possible D gene is TRBD1 (5 bases). The source is a woman aged 18-29 years in good health and CMV-seropositive. Sequencing was done on a sample of PBMCs. CDR3 in DNA: TGTGCCAGCAGCTTAGAGACAGAGCGCAATCAGCCCCAGCATTTT. Its translation: CASSLETERNQPQHF. Together with reference TRBV7-8 and TRBJ1-5, the CDR3 gives the full variable domain: GAGVSQSPRYKVAKRGQDVALRCDPISGHVSLFWYQQALGQGPEFLTYFQNEAQLDKSGLPSDRFFAERPEGSVSTLKIQRTQQEDSAVYLCASSLETERNQPQHFGDGTRLSIL.